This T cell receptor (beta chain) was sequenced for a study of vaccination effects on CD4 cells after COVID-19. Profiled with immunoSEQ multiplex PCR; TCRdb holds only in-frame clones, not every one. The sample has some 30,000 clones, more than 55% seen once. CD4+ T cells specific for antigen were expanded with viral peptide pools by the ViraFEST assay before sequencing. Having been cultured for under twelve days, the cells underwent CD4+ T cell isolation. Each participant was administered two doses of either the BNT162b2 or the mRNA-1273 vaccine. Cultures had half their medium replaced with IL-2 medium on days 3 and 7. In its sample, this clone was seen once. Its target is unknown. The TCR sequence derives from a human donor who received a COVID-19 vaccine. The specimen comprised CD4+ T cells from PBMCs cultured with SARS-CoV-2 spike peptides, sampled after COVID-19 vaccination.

The CDR3 DNA reads TGTGCCAGCAGCGTGGCCACAACACCCCGCGAGCAGTACTTC. It codes for CASSVATTPREQYF. The chain links TRBV9 to TRBJ2-7; no reliable D call. Trimming left V 2 bases short and J 6 bases short, with 15 bases between. Germline V CDR1 and CDR2: SGDLS, YYNGEE. There are 14 residues in the CDR3.